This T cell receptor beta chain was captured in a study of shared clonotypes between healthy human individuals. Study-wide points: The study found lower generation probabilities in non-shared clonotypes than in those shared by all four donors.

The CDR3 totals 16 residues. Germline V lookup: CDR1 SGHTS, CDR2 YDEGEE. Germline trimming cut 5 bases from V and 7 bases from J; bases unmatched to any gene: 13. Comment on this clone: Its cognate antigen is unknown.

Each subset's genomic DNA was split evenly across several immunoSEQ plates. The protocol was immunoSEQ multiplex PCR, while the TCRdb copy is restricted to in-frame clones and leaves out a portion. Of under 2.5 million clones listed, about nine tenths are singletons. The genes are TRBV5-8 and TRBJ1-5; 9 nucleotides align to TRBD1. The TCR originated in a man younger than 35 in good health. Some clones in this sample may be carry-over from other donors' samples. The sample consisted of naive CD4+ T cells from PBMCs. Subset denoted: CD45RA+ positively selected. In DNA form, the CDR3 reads TGTGCCAGCAGACTAACGGGACAGGGAAGGGACCAGCCCCAGCATTTT. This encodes CASRLTGQGRDQPQHF.